The source of this T cell receptor (beta chain) is a study of Graves' ophthalmopathy and Graves' hyperthyroidism. RNA transcripts provided the template for amplifying TCR beta CDR3 regions. HTBI-primed first-round RT-PCR preceded second-round multiplex PCR. Each CDR3 protein is one row after TCRdb ran MiXCR on the multiplex PCR reads. The sample carries 500,000 to 600,000 distinct CDR3 sequences, under 40% recorded once. CDR3 length: 19 residues. Losses at the gene ends were 4 bases for V and 3 bases for J; bases not matched to a gene: 13. Germline CDR1 reads LGHNA; CDR2 reads YNFKEQ. This clonotype was recorded many times.

The V call is TRBV4-2, the J call TRBJ2-2; TRBD2 aligns across 11 bases. The material sequenced was peripheral blood or thyroid tissue (not recorded which). The origin of this receptor is an adult man with Graves' hyperthyroidism. CDR3 sequence: CASSLSEASGRLDTGELFF. DNA of the CDR3: TGTGCCAGCAGCCTGAGTGAGGCTAGCGGGAGGCTGGACACCGGGGAGCTGTTTTTT.